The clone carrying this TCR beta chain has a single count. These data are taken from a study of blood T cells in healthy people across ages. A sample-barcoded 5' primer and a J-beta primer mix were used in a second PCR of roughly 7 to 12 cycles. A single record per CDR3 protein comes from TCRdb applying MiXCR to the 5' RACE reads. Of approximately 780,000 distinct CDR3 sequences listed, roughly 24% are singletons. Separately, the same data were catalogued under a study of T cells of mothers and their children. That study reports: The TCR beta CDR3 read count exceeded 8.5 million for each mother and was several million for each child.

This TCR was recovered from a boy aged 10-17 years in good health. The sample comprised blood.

Here the CDR3 reads CSAGGGAGGQETQYF. The CDR3, as DNA: TGCAGTGCCGGCGGGGGGGCGGGGGGCCAAGAGACCCAGTACTTC. This chain links TRBV20-1 with TRBJ2-5, with 9 bases lining up with TRBD2. The V gene's germline CDR1 is DFQATT and CDR2 SNEGSKA (reference sequence). V was pared by 6 bases and J by 1 base, with 9 bases of the junction left unmatched. CDR3 length: 15 amino acids.